This TCR beta chain stems from a study of long-term antiretroviral therapy in people with HIV (dated by TCRdb to between 2021 and 2024). General notes on the study: The earliest samples were collected roughly a decade before the 2015 WHO recommendation for immediate ART, at a time when ART was usually postponed until CD4 counts fell. A retrospective serial study tested whether ART initiation and durable HIV suppression were associated with changes in peripheral blood TRB repertoire composition and diversity. The cohort contributed about 200 cryopreserved PBMC samples from around 33 adults with confirmed HIV infection, collected serially over a mean of 6 years (range 1-12). Of the approximately 28 participants with HIV, approximately twelve were female. No cross-contamination during QIAcube processing turned up in test extractions that ran a monoclonal T-cell line alongside approximately 35 polyclonal samples. The study at large found these results: No data were available on ART adherence, viral resistance or therapy changes, limiting inferences about post-ART repertoire changes. The repertoire was dominated across all time points by expanded TRB clones identified before ART initiation, although this dominance was seen to fluctuate and to decrease in many PLHIV after ART. Since PBMC availability was limited, sequencing covered only the TCR beta chain, with no alpha chain pairing. Because pre-ART samples had limited cell numbers, unsorted PBMC were profiled rather than sorted CD4+ and CD8+ T cells. Starting ART was linked to a significant rise in TRB diversity, yet even with long-term ART the diversity remained significantly lower than in transplant donor controls. CDR3 length ranges in HIV repertoires were narrower than in controls, and network structure suggested an antigen-experienced repertoire with only a slight naive shift after ART. Samples dated from the mid-2000s to the late 2010s, and the ART regimens used may be less effective than current ones.

Worth noting for this clone: No cognate antigen has been identified for it. No much larger clone exists at a distance of one base, and base qualities are not known.

The immunoSEQ hsTCRB v3.0 assay was used at survey level resolution for TRB variable region sequencing. The target sequencing depth for TRB was about 40,000-55,000 T-cell genomes per sample. TRB libraries were pooled and sequenced on an Illumina MiSeq using a v3 150-cycle kit. The authors' pipeline ran thus. Repertoire analysis ran in R within a reproducible Nextflow workflow covering QC, data transformation and analysis. Custom analyses were implemented in LymphoSeq2, an R package for AIRR-Seq data exploration. A few samples yielding fewer than 5000 total TRB sequences were excluded, leaving more than 150 analyzed HIV repertoires. Among the roughly 200 retained HIV repertoires, 55 to 65 were collected before ART initiation and roughly 130 were collected after ART initiation. Repertoires were downsampled to 5000 TRB nucleotide sequences, with summary statistics averaged over 100 downsampling iterations. Only TRB sequences with CDR3 regions of at least seven amino acids were retained for analysis. A Shannon entropy-derived clonality score and the Gini coefficient were used to measure diversity. Repertoire networks linked the top 5000 CDR3 amino acid sequences whenever two sequences differed by an edit distance of one. Antigen specificity groups and MHC restriction were predicted for TRB CDR3 amino acid sequences with GLIPH2. To flag known CMV, EBV, HIV or tissue antigen associations, CDR3 amino acid sequences were matched against VDJdb and McPAS-TCR. Pre-ART, post-ART and control groups were compared with Wilcoxon signed-rank tests and Holm-Bonferroni correction. Sourced from immuneACCESS, this table was stored by TCRdb with only in-frame sequences that have V and J called. A share of the clones is absent; for the studies checked, an unresolved V gene accounts for under half, and the remainder has no known explanation. D and trimming come from the DNA, and the V and J calls and clone size come from that table. The sample profile shows roughly 20,000 clones; around 86% of them were found once. 10% of the sample is held by the ten biggest clonotypes.

CDR1 and CDR2, per the germline V gene (reference sequence), are MNHEY and SMNVEV. The CDR3 sequence holds 15 residues, the cysteine and phenylalanine included. The sequence is cut down to CDR3 DNA, 45 bases in frame from base 1. Between the V and J ends, shortened by 5 bases and 5 bases respectively, the junction contains 18 bases. Participants were included only if at least one PBMC sample before ART initiation and at least two post-ART samples were available. All participants with HIV were treated in the United States of America. Before DNA extraction, cryopreserved samples of about 0.95-10 million PBMC were thawed and then washed. At the time of the earliest PBMC sample, participants with HIV were aged between about 20 and 60 years. PBMC samples were contributed by each participant from 1-4 timepoints before ART initiation and 2-8 timepoints after ART initiation, with a median of 7 samples. For every participant, serial HIV viral load, CD4+ T-cell count, ART history and demographic data were obtained. Genomic DNA was extracted from unsorted PBMC with a Qiagen kit on a QIAcube, processed in batches of 12 samples.

This receptor was taken from a man in his forties or fifties with HIV. The sequences come from unsorted PBMCs, collected 0.5 years after starting antiretroviral therapy. The V gene is TRBV27 and the J gene is TRBJ1-2, and possibly TRBD1, on 5 matching bases. The CDR3 region: CASSPPGGGRYGYTF. The DNA reads as follows: TGTGCCAGCAGTCCCCCCGGGGGGGGGAGGTATGGCTACACCTTC.